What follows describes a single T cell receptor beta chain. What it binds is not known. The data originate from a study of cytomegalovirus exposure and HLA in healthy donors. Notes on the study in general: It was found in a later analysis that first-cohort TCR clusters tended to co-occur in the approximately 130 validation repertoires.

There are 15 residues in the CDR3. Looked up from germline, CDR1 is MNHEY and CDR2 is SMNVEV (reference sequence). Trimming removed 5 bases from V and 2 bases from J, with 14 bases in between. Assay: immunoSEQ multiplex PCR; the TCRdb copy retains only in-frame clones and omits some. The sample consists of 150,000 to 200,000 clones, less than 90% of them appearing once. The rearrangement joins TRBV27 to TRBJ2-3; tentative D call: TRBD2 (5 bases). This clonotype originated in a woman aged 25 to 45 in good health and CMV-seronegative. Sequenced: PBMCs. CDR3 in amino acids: CASSQPAGPTDTQYF. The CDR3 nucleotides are TGTGCCAGCAGTCAGCCGGCGGGCCCCACAGATACGCAGTATTTT.